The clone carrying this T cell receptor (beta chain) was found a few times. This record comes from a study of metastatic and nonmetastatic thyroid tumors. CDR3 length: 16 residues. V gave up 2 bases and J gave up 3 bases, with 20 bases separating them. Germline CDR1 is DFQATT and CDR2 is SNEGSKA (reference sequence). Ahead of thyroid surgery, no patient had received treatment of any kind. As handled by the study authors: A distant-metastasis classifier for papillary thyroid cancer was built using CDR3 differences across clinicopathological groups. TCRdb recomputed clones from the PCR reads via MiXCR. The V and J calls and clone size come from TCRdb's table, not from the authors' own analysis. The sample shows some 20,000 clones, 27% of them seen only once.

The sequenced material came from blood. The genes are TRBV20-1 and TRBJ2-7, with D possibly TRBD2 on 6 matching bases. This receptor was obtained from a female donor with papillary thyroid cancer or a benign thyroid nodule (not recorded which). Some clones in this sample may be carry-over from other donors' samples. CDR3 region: CSARPRETWSIYEQYF. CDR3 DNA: TGCAGTGCTAGACCACGGGAGACATGGTCGATCTACGAGCAGTACTTC.